This TCR beta chain was retrieved from a study of breast tumors, draining lymph nodes, adjacent tissues. Whole-study results and caveats: Data only fit, rather than demonstrated, lymph node origin of most tumor T cells. Compared with basal-like, luminal-like tumors shared significantly more repertoire with nontumor tissue. Compared with lymph nodes, tumors were less diverse; compared with nontumor tissue, more.

TCRdb independently ran MiXCR on the multiplex PCR reads; one entry per CDR3 protein. The sample has some 200,000 distinct CDR3 sequences, 31% seen once. This clonotype was observed at least ten times. No antigen is known for it. The lymph nodes were axillary draining lymph nodes from breast cancer patients. V dropped 1 base and J dropped 5 bases, with 6 bases sitting between them. Looked up from germline, CDR1 is LGHDT and CDR2 is YNNKEL (reference sequence). The CDR3 is 12 residues long. What was sequenced was axillary lymph node tissue. The J gene is TRBJ2-7, the V gene TRBV3-1, with D hard to call. The TCR comes from a female donor with breast cancer. Some clones in this sample may be carry-over from other donors' samples. As DNA, the CDR3 is TGTGCCAGCAGCCAAGTAGGACACGAGCAGTACTTC. Translated: CASSQVGHEQYF.